This T cell receptor (beta chain) came from a study of blood T cell repertoires in COVID-19. In the study overall: There were acute and convalescent COVID-19 samples, and they came from the United States, Italy and Spain.

The CDR3 loop spans 14 amino acids. Germline values: CDR1 LNHDA, CDR2 SQIVND (reference sequence). V lost 5 bases to trimming and J lost 1 base, with 11 bases between them. The cohort comprised adults aged 18 to 89 years residing in about 25 US areas. Clones were sequenced by immunoSEQ multiplex PCR, and TCRdb holds only the in-frame ones, with some missing. The data show about 250,000 clones, around 84% seen once. The rearrangement uses TRBV19 and TRBJ1-1; weak D call: TRBD1 (6 bases). Material: PBMCs or T cells enriched from blood (not recorded which). This clonotype was sampled from a man aged 40-49 years who had recovered from COVID-19. CDR3 in amino acids: CASSGGLTNTEAFF. CDR3 coding DNA: TGTGCCAGTAGTGGGGGCTTGACGAACACTGAAGCTTTCTTT.